This T cell receptor (beta chain) is from a study of regulatory T cells in long-lasting Graves disease. CDR3 regions were amplified by Arm-PCR using iRepertoire HTBI primers to build TCR beta libraries. MiXCR was run by TCRdb on the multiplex PCR reads, yielding one entry per CDR3 protein. The sample consists of approximately 230,000 distinct CDR3 sequences, about 18% of them appearing once. This CDR3 contains 17 residues. The germline gives CDR1 KGHDR, CDR2 SFDVKD. Time point: newly diagnosed GD, antithyroid drugs for less than 3 months. Isolated PBMC RNA provided the starting material for the TCR library. This clonotype turned up a few times.

The material sequenced was peripheral blood mononuclear cells (PBMCs), taken at new diagnosis, from a patient treated with antithyroid drugs. The chain couples TRBV24-1 to TRBJ2-1, with 13 bases aligning to TRBD2. The closer fit of TRBJ2-5 to the DNA end suggests the J call may be wrong. This clonotype was sampled from a female donor with Graves disease. The CDR3 spells CATSDWTSGSIQETQYF. CDR3 nucleotides: TGTGCCACCAGTGATTGGACTAGCGGGAGTATCCAAGAGACCCAGTACTTC.